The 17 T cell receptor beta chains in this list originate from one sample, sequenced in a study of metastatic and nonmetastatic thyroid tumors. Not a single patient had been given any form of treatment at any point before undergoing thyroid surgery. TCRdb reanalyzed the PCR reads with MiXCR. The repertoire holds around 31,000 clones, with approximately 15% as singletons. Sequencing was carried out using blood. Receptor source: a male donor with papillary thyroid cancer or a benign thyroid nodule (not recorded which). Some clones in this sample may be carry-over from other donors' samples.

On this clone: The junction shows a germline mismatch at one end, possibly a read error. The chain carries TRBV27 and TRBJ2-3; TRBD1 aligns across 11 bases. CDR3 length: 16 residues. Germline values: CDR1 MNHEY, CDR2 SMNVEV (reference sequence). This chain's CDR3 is CSSSARDRGSTDTQYF. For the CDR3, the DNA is TGTTCCAGTAGTGCCCGGGACAGGGGGTCCACAGATACGCAGTATTTT.

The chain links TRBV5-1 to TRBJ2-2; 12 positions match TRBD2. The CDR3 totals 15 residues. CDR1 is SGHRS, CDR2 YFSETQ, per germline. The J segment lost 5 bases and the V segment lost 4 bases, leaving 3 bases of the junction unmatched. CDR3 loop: CASSPTSGRTGELFF. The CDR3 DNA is TGCGCCAGCAGCCCTACTAGCGGGAGGACCGGGGAGCTGTTTTTT.

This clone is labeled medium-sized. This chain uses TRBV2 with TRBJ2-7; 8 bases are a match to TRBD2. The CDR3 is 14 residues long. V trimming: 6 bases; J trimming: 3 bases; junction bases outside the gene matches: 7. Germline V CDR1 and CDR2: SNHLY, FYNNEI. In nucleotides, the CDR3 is TGTGCCAGCAGAGAATCTAGCGGGCACTACGAGCAGTACTTC. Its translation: CASRESSGHYEQYF.

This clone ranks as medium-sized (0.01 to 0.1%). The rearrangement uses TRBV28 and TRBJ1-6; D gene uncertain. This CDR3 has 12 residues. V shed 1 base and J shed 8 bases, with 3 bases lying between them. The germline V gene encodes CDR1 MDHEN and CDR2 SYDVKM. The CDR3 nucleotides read TGTGCCAGCAGTTTATTGTATTCACCCCTCCACTTT. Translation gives CASSLLYSPLHF.

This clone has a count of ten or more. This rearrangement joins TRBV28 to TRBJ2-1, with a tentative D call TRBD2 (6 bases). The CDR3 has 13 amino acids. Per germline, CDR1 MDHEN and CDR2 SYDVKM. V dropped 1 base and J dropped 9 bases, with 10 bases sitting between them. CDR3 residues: CASSLSGRGEQFF. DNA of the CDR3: TGTGCCAGCAGTTTATCAGGGCGGGGTGAGCAGTTCTTC. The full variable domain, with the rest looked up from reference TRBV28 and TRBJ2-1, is DVKVTQSSRYLVKRTGEKVFLECVQDMDHENMFWYRQDPGLGLRLIYFSYDVKMKEKGDIPEGYSVSREKKERFSLILESASTNQTSMYLCASSLSGRGEQFFGPGTRLTVL.

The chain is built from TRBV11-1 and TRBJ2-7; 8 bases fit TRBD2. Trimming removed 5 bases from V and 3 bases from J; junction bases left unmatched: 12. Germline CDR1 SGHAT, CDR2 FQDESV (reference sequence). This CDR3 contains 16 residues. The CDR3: CASSRSITSGLYEQYF. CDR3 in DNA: TGTGCCAGCAGCCGGTCCATCACTAGCGGCCTCTACGAGCAGTACTTC. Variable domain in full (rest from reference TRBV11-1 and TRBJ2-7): EAEVAQSPRYKITEKSQAVAFWCDPISGHATLYWYRQILGQGPELLVQFQDESVVDDSQLPKDRFSAERLKGVDSTLKIQPAELGDSAMYLCASSRSITSGLYEQYFGPGTRLTVT.

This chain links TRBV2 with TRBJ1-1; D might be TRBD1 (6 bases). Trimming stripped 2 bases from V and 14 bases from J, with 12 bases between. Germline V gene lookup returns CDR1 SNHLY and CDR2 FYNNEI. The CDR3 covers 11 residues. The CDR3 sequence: CASSETGSSFF. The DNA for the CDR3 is TGTGCCAGCAGTGAAACAGGGAGCTCCTTCTTT.

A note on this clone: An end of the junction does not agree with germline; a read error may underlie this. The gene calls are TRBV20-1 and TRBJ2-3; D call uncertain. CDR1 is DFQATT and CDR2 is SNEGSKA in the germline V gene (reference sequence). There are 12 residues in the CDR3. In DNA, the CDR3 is TGCAGTGCCGCCCTATTGCCAGATACGCGGTATTTT. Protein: CSAALLPDTRYF.

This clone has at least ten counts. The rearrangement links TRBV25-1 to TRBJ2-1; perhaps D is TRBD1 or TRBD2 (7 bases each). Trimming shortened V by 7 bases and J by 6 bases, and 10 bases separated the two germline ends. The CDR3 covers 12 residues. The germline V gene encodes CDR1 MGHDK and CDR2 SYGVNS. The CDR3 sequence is CASTRGGNEQFF. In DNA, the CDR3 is TGTGCCAGCACCAGGGGGGGCAATGAGCAGTTCTTC.

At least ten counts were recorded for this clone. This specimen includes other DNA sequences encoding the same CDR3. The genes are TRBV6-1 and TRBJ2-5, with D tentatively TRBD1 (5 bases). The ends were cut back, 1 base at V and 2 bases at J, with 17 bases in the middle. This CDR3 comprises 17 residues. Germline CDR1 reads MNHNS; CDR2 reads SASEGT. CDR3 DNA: TGTGCCAGCAGTGAAGGCGACAGCCTTATTCGACAAGAGACCCAGTACTTC. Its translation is CASSEGDSLIRQETQYF.

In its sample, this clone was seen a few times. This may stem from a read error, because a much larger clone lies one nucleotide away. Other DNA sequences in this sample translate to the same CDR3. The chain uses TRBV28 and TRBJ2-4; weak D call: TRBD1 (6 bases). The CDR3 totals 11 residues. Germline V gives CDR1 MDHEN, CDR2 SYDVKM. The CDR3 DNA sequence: TGTGCCAGCAGTTCGACAGGCCTTCCGAACTTC. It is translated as CASSSTGLPNF.

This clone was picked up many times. The CDR3 region has the DNA TGTGCCAGCAGTCCCGGACAGGATTATGGCTACACCTTC. It encodes CASSPGQDYGYTF. The V gene is TRBV6-1, the J gene TRBJ1-2; the match to TRBD1 covers 7 bases. There are 13 residues in the CDR3. Unmatched junction bases numbered 5, after V lost 5 bases and J lost 5 bases. Germline V gene data show CDR1 as MNHNS and CDR2 as SASEGT.

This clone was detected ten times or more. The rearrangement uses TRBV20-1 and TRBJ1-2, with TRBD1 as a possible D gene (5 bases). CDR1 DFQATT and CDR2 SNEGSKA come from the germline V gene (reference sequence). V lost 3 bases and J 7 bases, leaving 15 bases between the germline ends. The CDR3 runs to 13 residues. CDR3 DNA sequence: TGCAGTGCTAGTGGTGGGGCGAAGGGTGGCTACACCTTC. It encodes CSASGGAKGGYTF.

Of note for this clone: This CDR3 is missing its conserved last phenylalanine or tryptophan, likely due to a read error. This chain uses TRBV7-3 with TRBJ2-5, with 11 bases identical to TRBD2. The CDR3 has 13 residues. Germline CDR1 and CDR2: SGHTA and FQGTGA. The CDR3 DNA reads TGTGTCAGCAGCGGACTAGCGGGAGAGACCCAGTACCTC. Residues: CVSSGLAGETQYL.

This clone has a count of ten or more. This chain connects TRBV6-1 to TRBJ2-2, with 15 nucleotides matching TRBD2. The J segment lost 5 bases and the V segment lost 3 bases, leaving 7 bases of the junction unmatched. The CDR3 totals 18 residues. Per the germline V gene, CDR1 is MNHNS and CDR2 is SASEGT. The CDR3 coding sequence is TGTGCCAGCAGTGACCCGGGACTAGCGGGAGGAGGAACCGGGGAGCTGTTTTTT. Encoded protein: CASSDPGLAGGGTGELFF.

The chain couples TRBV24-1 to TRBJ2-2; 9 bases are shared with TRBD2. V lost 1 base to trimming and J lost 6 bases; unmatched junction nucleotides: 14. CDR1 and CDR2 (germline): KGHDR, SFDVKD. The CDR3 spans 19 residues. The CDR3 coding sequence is TGTGCCACCAGTGATTTCAAGACTAGCGGACCGACGGAGGCCGGGGAGCTGTTTTTT. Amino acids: CATSDFKTSGPTEAGELFF.

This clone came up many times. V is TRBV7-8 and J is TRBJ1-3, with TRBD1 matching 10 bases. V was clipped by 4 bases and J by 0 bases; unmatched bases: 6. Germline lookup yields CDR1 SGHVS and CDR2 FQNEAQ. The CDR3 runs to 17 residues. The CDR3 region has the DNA TGTGCCAGCAGCTCCCTGGGACAGGGGTTCTCTGGAAACACCATATATTTT. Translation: CASSSLGQGFSGNTIYF.